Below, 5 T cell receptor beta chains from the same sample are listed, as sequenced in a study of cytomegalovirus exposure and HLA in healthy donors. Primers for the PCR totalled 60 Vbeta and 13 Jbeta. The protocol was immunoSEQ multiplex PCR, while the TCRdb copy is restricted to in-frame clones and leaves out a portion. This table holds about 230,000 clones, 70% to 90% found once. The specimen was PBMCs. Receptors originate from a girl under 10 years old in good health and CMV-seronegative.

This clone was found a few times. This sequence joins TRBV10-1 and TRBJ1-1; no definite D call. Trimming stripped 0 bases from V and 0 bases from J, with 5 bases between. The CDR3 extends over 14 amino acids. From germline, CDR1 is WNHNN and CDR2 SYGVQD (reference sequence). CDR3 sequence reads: CASSESDMNTEAFF. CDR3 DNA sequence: TGCGCCAGCAGTGAGTCTGACATGAACACTGAAGCTTTCTTT.

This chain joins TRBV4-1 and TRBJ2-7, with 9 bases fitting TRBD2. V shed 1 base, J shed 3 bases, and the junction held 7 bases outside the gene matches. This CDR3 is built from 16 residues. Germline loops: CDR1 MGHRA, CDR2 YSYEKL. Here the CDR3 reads CASSQVWSSGDYEQYF. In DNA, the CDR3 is TGCGCCAGCAGCCAAGTTTGGTCTAGCGGGGACTACGAGCAGTACTTC.

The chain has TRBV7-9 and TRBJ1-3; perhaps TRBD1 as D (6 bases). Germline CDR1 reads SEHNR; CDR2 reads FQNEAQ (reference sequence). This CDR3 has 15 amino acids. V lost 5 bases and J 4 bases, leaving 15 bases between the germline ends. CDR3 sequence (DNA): TGTGCCAGCAGCCTCCACCACAGGGCAGGAAACACCATATATTTT. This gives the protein CASSLHHRAGNTIYF.

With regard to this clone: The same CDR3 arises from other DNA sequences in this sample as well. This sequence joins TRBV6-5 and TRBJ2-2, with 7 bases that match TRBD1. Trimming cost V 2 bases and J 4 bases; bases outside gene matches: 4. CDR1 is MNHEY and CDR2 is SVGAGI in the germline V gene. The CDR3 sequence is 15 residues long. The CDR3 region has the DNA TGTGCCAGCAGTTACGAGGGGGCCGGCACCGGGGAGCTGTTTTTT. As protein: CASSYEGAGTGELFF.

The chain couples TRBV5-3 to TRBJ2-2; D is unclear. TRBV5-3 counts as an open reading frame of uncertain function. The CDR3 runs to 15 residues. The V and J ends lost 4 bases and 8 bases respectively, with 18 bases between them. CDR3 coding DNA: TGTGCCAGAAGCGGCATGTGGAGTTCGTATGGGGAGCTGTTTTTT. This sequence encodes CARSGMWSSYGELFF.